This note documents a single T cell receptor beta chain sequence. It has no known antigen specificity. Base quality data are lacking; no much larger clone is found one base away. The germline V gene (reference sequence) gives CDR1 as GTSNPN and CDR2 as SVGIG. The CDR3 sequence holds 12 residues, the cysteine and phenylalanine included. This entry keeps only the CDR3 DNA: 36 bases, framed from base 1. V is cut back by 5 bases and J by 3 bases, with 3 bases in the junction unmatched. The goal of deep resolution MiSeq sequencing was a depth between 1 in 1 million and 1 in 200,000 T cells, and coverage averaged 10x per clonotype. The immunoSEQ hsTCRB Kit was used to generate the TCR beta libraries. The original methods were these. ImmunoSEQ Data Assistant and ImmunoSEQ Analyzer were used for data analysis, and V, D and J genes were assigned according to IMGT definitions. Clonality, which ranges from 0 to 1, was calculated as one minus the normalized Shannon entropy of productive rearrangement frequencies. Only overrepresented clonotypes making up at least 0.05% of each patient's repertoire were included in the public clonotype analysis. About a dozen repertoires from age-matched healthy donors, obtained from immuneACCESS, served as clonality controls. TCRdb took this table from immuneACCESS and kept in-frame rearrangements with V and J called. Such tables lack part of the clones; where checked against another copy, unresolved V genes explain under half of the gap, and the rest is unexplained. From that table come the V and J calls and clone size; the DNA was used to work out D and trimming. The sample includes 65,000 to 90,000 clones, with less than 90% observed a single time. The ten biggest clones cover about two fifths of the sample.

The record originates from a study of cytotoxic CD8 clonotypes in ibrutinib-treated CLL (dated by TCRdb to about 2021). Concerning the study at large: The cohort included around 15 treatment-naive and 11 relapsed/refractory patients; under 18 were IGHV unmutated. The response samples were drawn at a median of approximately twelve months into treatment, with a range of about 6 to 40 months. Of the approximately 90 people in the trial, 26 had longitudinal samples available. Partial responses were observed in about 25 patients and complete responses in 2; after a median follow-up of 68 months, remission was maintained in approximately 14 patients and progression was observed in some twelve. Every sample from remission and from progressive disease was obtained while the patients were still on ibrutinib. An average of about 250,000 productive templates and tens of thousands of productive rearrangements was obtained per sample. Cryopreserved peripheral blood mononuclear cells were collected at three points: before therapy, at response, and at either sustained remission or disease progression. Here is what the overall study found, with its caveats: Public clonotypes were rare and either contracted or stayed stable during treatment, and the rise in clonality at ibrutinib response reflected the expansion of private clonotypes. Baseline clonality exceeded that of age-matched healthy donors and correlated strongly with circulating CD8+ T-cell counts. Lymph node repertoires were not examined, and the timing of sampling was not matched between patients in sustained remission and those whose disease progressed. Clonality rose at ibrutinib response, remained stable during sustained remission, and dropped back toward baseline at progression.

The meaning of the sample's time point label: 20 to 25 months on ibrutinib. Roughly 2.2 micrograms of genomic DNA were extracted from cryopreserved PBMCs for TCR beta library preparation. Longitudinal blood samples from CLL patients on ibrutinib monotherapy underwent high-throughput TCR beta sequencing. The patients were enrolled in a single-center, open-label phase 2 trial of ibrutinib monotherapy. The clonotype comes from a human donor with chronic lymphocytic leukemia. The chain is made from TRBV30 and TRBJ2-7; 8 central bases correspond to TRBD1. The material sequenced was PBMCs, taken after 24 months of ibrutinib treatment. The nucleotide sequence reads TGTGCCTGGGGGACAGGAAACTACGAGCAGTACTTC. Translation gives CAWGTGNYEQYF.